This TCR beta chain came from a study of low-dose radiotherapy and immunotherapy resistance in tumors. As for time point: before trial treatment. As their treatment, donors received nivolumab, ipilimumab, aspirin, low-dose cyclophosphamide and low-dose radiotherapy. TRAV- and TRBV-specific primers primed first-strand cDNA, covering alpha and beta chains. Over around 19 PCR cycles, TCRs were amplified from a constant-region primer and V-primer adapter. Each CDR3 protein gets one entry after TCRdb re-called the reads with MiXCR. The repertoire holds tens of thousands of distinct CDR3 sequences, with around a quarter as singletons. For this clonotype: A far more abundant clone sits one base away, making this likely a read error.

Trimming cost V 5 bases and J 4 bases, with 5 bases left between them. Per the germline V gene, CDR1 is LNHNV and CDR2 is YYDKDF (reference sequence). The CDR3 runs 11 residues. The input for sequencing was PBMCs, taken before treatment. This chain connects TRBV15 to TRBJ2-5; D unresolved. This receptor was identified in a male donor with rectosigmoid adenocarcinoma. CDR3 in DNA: TGTGCCACCAGCTTCGGAGAGACCCAGTACTTC. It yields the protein CATSFGETQYF.